This T cell receptor beta chain was found in a study of spatial heterogeneity in lung cancer. Study context: There were some 70 donors, all of them untreated patients with early-stage non-small cell lung cancer. In cases with available follow-up PBMC samples, these were sequenced at a median of roughly 24 months after resection. Whole-study findings and limits: Blood showed ubiquitous tumor TCRs more often at resection than at routine follow-up.

Many counts were recorded for this clonotype. Antigen unknown. Trimming removed 5 bases from V and 4 bases from J; junction bases left unmatched: 5. The CDR3 covers 14 residues. Every TCR cDNA molecule carried a tag that served as a unique molecular identifier. TCRdb ran MiXCR on the 5' RACE reads and lists one entry per CDR3 protein. The table includes 45,000 to 65,000 distinct CDR3 sequences, roughly 8.1% detected once. Time point noted: blood at routine non-recurrence follow-up after resection. The input material, whole RNA from tumor, nontumor lung or frozen PBMC, was sequenced unsorted. Sequences were derived from PBMCs, sampled at follow-up. The chain combines TRBV12-3 or TRBV12-4 with TRBJ1-1, with 9 bases matching TRBD1. The sequence was collected from a female donor with early-stage non-small cell lung cancer. This CDR3 is CASSLQGASTEAFF. In DNA form, the CDR3 reads TGTGCCAGCAGTCTACAGGGGGCCAGCACTGAAGCTTTCTTT.